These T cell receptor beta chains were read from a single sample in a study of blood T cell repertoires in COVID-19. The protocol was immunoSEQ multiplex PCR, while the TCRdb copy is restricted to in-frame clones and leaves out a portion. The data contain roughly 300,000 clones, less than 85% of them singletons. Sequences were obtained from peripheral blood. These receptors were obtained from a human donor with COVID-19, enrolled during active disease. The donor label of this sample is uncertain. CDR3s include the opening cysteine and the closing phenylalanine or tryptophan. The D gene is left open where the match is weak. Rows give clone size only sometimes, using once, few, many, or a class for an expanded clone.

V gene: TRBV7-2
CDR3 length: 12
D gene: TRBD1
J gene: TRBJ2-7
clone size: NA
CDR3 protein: CASSQNRGEQYF
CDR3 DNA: TGTGCCAGCAGCCAAAACAGGGGCGAGCAGTACTTC

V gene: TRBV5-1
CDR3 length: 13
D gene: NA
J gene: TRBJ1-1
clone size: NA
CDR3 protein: CASTSGSGTEAFF
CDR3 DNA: TGCGCCAGCACGTCAGGGTCGGGCACTGAAGCTTTCTTT

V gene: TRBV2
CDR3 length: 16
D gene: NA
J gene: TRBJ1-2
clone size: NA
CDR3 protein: CASSGGGFRDRYGYTF
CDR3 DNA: TGTGCCAGCAGTGGGGGAGGATTTCGGGATCGGTATGGCTACACCTTC

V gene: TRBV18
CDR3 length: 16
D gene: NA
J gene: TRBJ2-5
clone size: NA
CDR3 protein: CASSPRGLNEAETQYF
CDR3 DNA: TGTGCCAGCTCACCGAGAGGTCTGAACGAAGCGGAGACCCAGTACTTC

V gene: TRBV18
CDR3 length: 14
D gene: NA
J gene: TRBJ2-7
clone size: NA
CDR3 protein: CASSPTVTSYEQYF
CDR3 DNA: TGTGCCAGCTCACCAACAGTTACCTCCTACGAGCAGTACTTC

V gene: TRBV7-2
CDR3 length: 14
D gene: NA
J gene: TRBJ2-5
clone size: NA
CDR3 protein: CASSLRFSQETQYF
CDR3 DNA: TGTGCCAGCAGCTTAAGATTCAGTCAAGAGACCCAGTACTTC

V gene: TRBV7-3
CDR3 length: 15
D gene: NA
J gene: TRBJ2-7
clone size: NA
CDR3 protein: CASSITGTVSYEQYF
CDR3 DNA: TGTGCCAGCAGCATAACCGGGACTGTGTCCTACGAGCAGTACTTC

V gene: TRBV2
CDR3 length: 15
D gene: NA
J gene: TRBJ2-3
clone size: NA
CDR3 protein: CASNVWASGTDTQYF
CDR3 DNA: TGTGCCAGCAACGTTTGGGCTAGCGGCACAGATACGCAGTATTTT

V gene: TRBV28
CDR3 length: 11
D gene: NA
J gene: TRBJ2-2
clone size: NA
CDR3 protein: CASSFAGELFF
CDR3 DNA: TGTGCCAGCAGTTTCGCCGGGGAGCTGTTTTTT

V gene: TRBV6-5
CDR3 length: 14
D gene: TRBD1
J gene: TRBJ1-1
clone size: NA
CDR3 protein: CASSSTGVDTEAFF
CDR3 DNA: TGTGCCAGCAGTTCCACAGGGGTCGACACTGAAGCTTTCTTT

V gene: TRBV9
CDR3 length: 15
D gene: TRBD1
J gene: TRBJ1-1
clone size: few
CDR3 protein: CASSSTGQANTEAFF
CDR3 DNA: TGTGCCAGCAGCTCAACAGGACAGGCGAACACTGAAGCTTTCTTT

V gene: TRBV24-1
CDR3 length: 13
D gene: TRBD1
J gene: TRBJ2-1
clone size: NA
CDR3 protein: CATRGTGHTEQFF
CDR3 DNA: TGTGCCACCAGGGGGACAGGCCACACCGAGCAGTTCTTC

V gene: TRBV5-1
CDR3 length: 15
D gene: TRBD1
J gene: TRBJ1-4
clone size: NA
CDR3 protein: CASSSFGTEGEKLFF
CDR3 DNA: TGCGCCAGCAGCTCCTTCGGGACAGAAGGGGAAAAACTGTTTTTT

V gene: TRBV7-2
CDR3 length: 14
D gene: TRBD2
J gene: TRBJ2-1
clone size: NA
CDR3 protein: CASSFAGTSNEQFF
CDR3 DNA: TGTGCCAGCAGCTTTGCCGGGACTAGCAATGAGCAGTTCTTC

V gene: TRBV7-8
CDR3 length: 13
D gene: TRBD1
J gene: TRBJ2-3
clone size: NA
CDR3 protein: CASSLQTTGGWDF
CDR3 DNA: TGTGCCAGCAGCCTCCAGACTACAGGGGGCTGGGATTTT

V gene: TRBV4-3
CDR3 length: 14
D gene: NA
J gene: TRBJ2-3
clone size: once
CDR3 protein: CASSPRTNTDTQYF
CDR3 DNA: TGCGCCAGCAGCCCACGTACAAACACAGATACGCAGTATTTT

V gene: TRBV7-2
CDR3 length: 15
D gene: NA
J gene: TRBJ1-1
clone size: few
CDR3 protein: CASSPVAQSRTEAFF
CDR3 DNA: TGTGCCAGCAGCCCCGTCGCACAGTCGCGCACTGAAGCTTTCTTT

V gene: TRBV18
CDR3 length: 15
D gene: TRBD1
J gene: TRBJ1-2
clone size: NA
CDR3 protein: CASSLQGASNYGYTF
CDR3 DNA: TGTGCCAGCTCTCTCCAGGGGGCCTCTAACTATGGCTACACCTTC

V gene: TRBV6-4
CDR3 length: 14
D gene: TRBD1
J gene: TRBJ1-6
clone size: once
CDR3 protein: CASSEQGAGSPLHF
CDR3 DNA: TGTGCCAGCAGTGAACAGGGGGCAGGTTCACCCCTCCACTTT

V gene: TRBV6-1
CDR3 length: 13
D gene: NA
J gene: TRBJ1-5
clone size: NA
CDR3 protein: CASSERGVQPQHF
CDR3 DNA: TGTGCCAGCAGTGAACGGGGGGTCCAGCCCCAGCATTTT

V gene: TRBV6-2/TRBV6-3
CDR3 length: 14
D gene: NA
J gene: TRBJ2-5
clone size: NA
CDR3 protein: CASSYLPFQETQYF
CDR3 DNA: TGTGCCAGCAGTTATCTACCTTTTCAAGAGACCCAGTACTTC

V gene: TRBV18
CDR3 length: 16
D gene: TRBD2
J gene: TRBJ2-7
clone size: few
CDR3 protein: CASSPGTSGRDDEQYF
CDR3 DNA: TGTGCCAGCTCACCAGGGACTAGCGGGAGGGACGACGAGCAGTACTTC

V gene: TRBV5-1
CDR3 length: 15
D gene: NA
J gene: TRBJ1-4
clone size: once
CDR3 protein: CASSPLGLSNEKLFF
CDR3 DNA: TGCGCCAGCAGCCCACTCGGACTTAGTAATGAAAAACTGTTTTTT

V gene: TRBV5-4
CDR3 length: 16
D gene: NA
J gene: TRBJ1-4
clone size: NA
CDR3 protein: CASSLTGDATNEKLFF
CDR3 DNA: TGTGCCAGCAGCTTAACAGGAGATGCAACTAATGAAAAACTGTTTTTT

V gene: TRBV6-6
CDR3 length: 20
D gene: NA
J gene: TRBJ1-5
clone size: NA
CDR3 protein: CASSTRGFDGYEYGNQPQHF
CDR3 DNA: TGTGCCAGCAGCACCAGAGGATTCGACGGTTATGAGTACGGCAATCAGCCCCAGCATTTT

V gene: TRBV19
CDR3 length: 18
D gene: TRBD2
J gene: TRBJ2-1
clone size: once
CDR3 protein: CASSPQPGGLAGYNEQFF
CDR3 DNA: TGTGCCAGTAGTCCCCAACCCGGCGGGCTAGCGGGGTACAATGAGCAGTTCTTC

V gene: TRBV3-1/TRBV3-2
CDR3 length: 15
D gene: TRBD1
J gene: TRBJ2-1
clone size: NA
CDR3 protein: CASTEQGASYNEQFF
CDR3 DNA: TGTGCCAGCACCGAACAGGGGGCATCCTACAATGAGCAGTTCTTC

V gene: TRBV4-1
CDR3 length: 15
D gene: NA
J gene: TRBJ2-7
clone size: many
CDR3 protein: CASSPTDTSSYEQYF
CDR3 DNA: TGCGCCAGCAGCCCGACGGACACCAGCTCCTACGAGCAGTACTTC

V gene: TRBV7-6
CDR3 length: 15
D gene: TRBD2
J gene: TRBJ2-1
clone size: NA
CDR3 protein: CASSSAGGPNHEQFF
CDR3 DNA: TGTGCCAGCAGCTCAGCGGGAGGGCCGAACCATGAGCAGTTCTTC

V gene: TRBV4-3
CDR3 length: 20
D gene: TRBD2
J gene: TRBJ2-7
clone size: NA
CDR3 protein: CASSQPGVLAGGPEICEQYF
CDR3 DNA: TGCGCCAGCAGCCAACCCGGAGTCCTAGCGGGAGGGCCAGAGATATGCGAGCAGTACTTC

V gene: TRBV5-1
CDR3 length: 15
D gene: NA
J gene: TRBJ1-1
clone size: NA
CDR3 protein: CASSSLGGVNTEAFF
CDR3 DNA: TGCGCCAGCAGCTCCCTGGGAGGGGTGAACACTGAAGCTTTCTTT

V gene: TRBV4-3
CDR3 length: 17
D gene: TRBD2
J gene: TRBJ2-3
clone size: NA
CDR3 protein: CASSQEVAGQKKDTQYF
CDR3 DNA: TGCGCCAGCAGCCAAGAGGTAGCGGGACAAAAGAAGGATACGCAGTATTTT

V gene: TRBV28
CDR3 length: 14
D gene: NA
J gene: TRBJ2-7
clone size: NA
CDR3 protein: CASGTAATLYEQYF
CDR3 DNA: TGTGCCAGCGGTACAGCCGCAACCCTCTACGAGCAGTACTTC

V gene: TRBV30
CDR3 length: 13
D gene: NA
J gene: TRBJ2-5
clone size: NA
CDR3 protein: CAWSVQGPETQYF
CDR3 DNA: TGTGCCTGGAGTGTACAGGGTCCGGAGACCCAGTACTTC

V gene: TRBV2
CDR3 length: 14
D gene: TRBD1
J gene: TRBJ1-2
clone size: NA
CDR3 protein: CASKNDRVDYGYTF
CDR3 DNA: TGTGCCAGCAAAAACGACAGGGTTGACTATGGCTACACCTTC

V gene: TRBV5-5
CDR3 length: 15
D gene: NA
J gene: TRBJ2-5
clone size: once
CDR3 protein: CASRMRQGDGETQYF
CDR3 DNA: TGTGCCAGCCGGATGCGGCAGGGTGATGGGGAGACCCAGTACTTC

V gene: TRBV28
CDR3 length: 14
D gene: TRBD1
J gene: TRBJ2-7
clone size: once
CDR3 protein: CASRADRGGNEQYF
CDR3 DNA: TGTGCCAGCAGAGCGGACAGGGGGGGAAACGAGCAGTACTTC

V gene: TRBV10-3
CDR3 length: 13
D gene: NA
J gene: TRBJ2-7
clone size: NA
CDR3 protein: CAITANSANEQYF
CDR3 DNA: TGTGCCATCACTGCAAACTCCGCCAACGAGCAGTACTTC

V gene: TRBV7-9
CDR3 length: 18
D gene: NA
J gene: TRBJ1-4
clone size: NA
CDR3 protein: CASSQGGAGRTTNEKLFF
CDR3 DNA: TGTGCCAGCAGCCAAGGCGGGGCAGGGCGGACAACTAATGAAAAACTGTTTTTT

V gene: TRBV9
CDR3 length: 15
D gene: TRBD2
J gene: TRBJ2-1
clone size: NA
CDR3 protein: CASSVGRETYNEQFF
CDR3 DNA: TGTGCCAGCAGCGTTGGGCGGGAGACATACAATGAGCAGTTCTTC

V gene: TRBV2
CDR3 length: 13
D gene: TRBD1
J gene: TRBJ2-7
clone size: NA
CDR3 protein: CASMRQGSYEQYF
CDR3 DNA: TGTGCCAGCATGCGACAGGGCTCCTACGAGCAGTACTTC

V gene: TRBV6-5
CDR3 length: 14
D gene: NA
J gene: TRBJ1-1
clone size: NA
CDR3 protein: CASSLEGMNTEAFF
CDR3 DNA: TGTGCCAGCTCTTTGGAGGGAATGAACACTGAAGCTTTCTTT

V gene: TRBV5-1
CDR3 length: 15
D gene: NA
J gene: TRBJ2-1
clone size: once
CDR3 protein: CASSLGGLRYNEQFF
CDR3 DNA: TGCGCCAGCAGCTTGGGAGGGCTCCGCTACAATGAGCAGTTCTTC

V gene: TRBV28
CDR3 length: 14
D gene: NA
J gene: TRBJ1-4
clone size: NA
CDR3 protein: CASRLGQTNEKLFF
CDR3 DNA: TGTGCCAGCAGGTTAGGGCAGACCAATGAAAAACTGTTTTTT

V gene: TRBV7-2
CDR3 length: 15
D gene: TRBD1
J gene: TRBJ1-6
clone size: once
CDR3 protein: CASSLAARGASPLHF
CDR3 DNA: TGTGCCAGCAGCTTAGCGGCCAGGGGGGCTTCACCCCTCCACTTT

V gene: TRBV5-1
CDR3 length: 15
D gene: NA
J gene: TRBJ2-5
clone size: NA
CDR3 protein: CASSLAQSMGETQYF
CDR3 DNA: TGCGCCAGCAGCTTGGCACAGTCCATGGGAGAGACCCAGTACTTC

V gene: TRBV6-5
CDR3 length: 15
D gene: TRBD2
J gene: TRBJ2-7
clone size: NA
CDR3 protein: CASSYLNSGRGEQYF
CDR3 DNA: TGTGCCAGCAGTTACTTAAATAGCGGGAGGGGCGAGCAGTACTTC

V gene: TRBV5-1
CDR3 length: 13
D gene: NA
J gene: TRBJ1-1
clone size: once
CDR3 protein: CASSLEQGLEAFF
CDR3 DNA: TGCGCCAGCAGCTTGGAACAGGGCCTTGAAGCTTTCTTT

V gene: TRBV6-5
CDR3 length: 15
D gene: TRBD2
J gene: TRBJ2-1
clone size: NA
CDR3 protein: CASSYSPSGRAKQFF
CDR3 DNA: TGTGCCAGCAGTTACTCGCCTAGCGGGAGAGCTAAGCAGTTCTTC

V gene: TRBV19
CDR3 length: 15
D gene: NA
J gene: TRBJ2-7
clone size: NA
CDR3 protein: CASSISRTVSYEQYF
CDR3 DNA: TGTGCCAGTAGTATAAGTAGGACTGTCTCCTACGAGCAGTACTTC

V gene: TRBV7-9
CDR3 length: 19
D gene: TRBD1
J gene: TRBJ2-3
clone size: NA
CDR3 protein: CASSFISFLGTQGADTQYF
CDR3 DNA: TGTGCCAGCAGCTTCATATCGTTTCTTGGTACCCAGGGGGCAGATACGCAGTATTTT

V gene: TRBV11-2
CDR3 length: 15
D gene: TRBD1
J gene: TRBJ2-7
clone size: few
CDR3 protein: CASSLGGTGYHEQYF
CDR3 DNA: TGTGCCAGCAGCTTGGGGGGGACAGGGTACCACGAGCAGTACTTC

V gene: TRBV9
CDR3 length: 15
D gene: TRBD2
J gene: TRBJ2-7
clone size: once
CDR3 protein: CASSVGRGGHYEQYF
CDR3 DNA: TGTGCCAGCAGCGTAGGGCGGGGGGGCCACTACGAGCAGTACTTC